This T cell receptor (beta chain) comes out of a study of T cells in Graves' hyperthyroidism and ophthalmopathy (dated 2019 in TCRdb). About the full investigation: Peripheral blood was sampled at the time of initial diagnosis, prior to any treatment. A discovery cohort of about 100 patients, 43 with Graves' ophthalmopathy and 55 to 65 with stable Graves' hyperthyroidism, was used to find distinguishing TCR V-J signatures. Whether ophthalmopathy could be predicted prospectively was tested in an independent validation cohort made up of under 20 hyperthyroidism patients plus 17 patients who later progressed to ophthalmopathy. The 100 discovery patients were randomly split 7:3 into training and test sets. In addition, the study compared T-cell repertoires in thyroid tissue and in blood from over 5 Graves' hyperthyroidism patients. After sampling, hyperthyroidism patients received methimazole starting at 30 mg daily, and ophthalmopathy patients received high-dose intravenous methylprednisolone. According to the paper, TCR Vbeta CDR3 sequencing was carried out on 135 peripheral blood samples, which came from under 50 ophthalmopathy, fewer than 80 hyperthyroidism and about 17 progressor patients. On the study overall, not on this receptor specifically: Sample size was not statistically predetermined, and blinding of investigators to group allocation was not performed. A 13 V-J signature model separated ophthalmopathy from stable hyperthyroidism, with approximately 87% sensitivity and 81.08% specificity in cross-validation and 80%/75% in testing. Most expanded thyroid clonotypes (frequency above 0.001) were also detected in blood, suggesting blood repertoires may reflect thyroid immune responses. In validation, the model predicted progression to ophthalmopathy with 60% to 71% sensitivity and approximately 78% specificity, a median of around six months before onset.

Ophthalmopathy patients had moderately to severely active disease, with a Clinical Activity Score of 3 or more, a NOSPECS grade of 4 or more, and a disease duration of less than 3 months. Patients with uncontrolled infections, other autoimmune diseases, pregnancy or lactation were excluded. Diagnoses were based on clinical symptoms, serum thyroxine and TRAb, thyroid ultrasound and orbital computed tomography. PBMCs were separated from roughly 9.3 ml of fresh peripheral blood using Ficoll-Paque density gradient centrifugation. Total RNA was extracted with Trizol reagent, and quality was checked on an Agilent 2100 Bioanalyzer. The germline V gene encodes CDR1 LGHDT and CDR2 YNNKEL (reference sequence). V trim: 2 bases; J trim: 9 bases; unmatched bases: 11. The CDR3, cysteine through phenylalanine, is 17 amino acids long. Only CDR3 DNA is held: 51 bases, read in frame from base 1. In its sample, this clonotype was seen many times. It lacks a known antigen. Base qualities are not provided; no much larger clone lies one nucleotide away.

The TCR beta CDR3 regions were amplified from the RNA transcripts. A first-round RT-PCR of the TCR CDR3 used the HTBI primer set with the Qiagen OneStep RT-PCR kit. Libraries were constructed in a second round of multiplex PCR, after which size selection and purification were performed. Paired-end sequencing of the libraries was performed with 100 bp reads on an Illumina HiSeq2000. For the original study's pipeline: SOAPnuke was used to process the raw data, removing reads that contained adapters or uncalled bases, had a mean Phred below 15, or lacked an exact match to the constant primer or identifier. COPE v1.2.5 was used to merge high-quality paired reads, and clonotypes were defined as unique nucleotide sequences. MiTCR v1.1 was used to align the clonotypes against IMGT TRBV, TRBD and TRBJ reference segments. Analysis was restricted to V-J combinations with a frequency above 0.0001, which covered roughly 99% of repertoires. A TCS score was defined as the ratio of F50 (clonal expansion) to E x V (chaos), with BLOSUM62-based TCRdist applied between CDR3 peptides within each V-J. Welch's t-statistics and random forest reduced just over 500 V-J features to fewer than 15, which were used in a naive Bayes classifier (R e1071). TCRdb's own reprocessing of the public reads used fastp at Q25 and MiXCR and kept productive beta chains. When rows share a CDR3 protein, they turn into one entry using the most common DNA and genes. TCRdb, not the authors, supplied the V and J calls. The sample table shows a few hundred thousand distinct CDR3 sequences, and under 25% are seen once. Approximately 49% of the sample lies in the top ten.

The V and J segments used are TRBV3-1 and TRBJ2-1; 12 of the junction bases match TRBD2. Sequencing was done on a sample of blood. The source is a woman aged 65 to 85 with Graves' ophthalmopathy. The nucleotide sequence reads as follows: TGTGCCAGCAGCCAACTTGGACTAGCGGGGACCCAAAGTGAGCAGTTCTTC. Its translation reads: CASSQLGLAGTQSEQFF.